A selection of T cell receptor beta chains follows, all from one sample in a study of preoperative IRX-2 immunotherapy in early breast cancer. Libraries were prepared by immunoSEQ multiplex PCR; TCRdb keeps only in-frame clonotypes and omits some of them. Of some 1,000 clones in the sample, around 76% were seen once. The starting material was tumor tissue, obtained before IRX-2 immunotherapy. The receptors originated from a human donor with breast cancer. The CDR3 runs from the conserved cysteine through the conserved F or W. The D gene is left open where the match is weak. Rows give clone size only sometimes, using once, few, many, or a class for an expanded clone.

CDR3: CASSLGTDSYEQYF
DNA: TGTGCCAGCAGCTTGGGTACGGACAGCTACGAGCAGTACTTC
D: -
V: TRBV11-3
size: once
J: TRBJ2-7

CDR3: CASSSKGTGRLGEKLFF
DNA: TGTGCCAGCAGCTCAAAAGGGACAGGCAGGCTAGGGGAAAAACTGTTTTTT
D: TRBD1
V: TRBV11-3
size: -
J: TRBJ1-4

CDR3: CASTAAGAYEQYF
DNA: TGTGCCAGCACCGCTGCAGGGGCCTACGAGCAGTACTTC
D: -
V: TRBV6-8
size: -
J: TRBJ2-7

CDR3: CASSLDLGTETQYF
DNA: TGTGCCAGCAGCTTAGATCTAGGAACGGAGACCCAGTACTTC
D: -
V: TRBV11-3
size: -
J: TRBJ2-5

CDR3: CASREGSRETQYF
DNA: TGTGCCAGCCGTGAGGGAAGTAGGGAGACCCAGTACTTC
D: -
V: TRBV6-8
size: -
J: TRBJ2-5

CDR3: CASSSGQEWFYDGYTF
DNA: TGTGCCAGCAGCTCGGGACAGGAATGGTTCTATGATGGCTACACCTTC
D: TRBD1
V: TRBV11-3
size: few
J: TRBJ1-2

CDR3: CASSPDRGWGNIQYF
DNA: TGTGCCAGCTCACCGGACAGAGGATGGGGGAACATTCAGTACTTC
D: -
V: TRBV18
size: -
J: TRBJ2-4

CDR3: CASSPLTVNTEAFF
DNA: TGTGCCAGCTCACCATTAACAGTGAACACTGAAGCTTTCTTT
D: -
V: TRBV18
size: -
J: TRBJ1-1

CDR3: CSVGEFASGELFF
DNA: TGCAGCGTGGGGGAGTTCGCGTCGGGGGAGCTGTTTTTT
D: -
V: TRBV29-1
size: -
J: TRBJ2-2

CDR3: CASSLGALPGETQYF
DNA: TGTGCCAGCAGCTTAGGAGCTCTACCAGGAGAGACCCAGTACTTC
D: -
V: TRBV11-3
size: -
J: TRBJ2-5

CDR3: CASRRPGRTDTQYF
DNA: TGTGCCAGCAGAAGACCGGGACGCACAGATACGCAGTATTTT
D: -
V: TRBV28
size: -
J: TRBJ2-3

CDR3: CASSSGQFYGYTF
DNA: TGCGCCAGCAGCTCCGGACAGTTCTATGGCTACACCTTC
D: -
V: TRBV23-1
size: -
J: TRBJ1-2

CDR3: CASSYEGLYTEAFF
DNA: TGTGCCAGCAGTTACGAGGGGTTATACACTGAAGCTTTCTTT
D: -
V: TRBV6-8
size: -
J: TRBJ1-1

CDR3: CASSSPGLAGGAPNNEQFF
DNA: TGTGCCAGCAGTTCCCCGGGACTAGCGGGAGGAGCCCCCAACAATGAGCAGTTCTTC
D: TRBD2
V: TRBV6-8
size: -
J: TRBJ2-1

CDR3: CASSYYPSGANVLTF
DNA: TGTGCCAGCAGTTATTACCCCTCTGGGGCCAACGTCCTGACTTTC
D: -
V: TRBV6-8
size: -
J: TRBJ2-6

CDR3: CASSLDPGGVNEQFF
DNA: TGTGCCAGCAGCTTAGATCCCGGGGGCGTCAATGAGCAGTTCTTC
D: -
V: TRBV11-3
size: -
J: TRBJ2-1

CDR3: CASSLGLGTYEQYF
DNA: TGTGCCAGCAGCTTGGGTCTAGGTACCTACGAGCAGTACTTC
D: -
V: TRBV11-3
size: -
J: TRBJ2-7

CDR3: CASSQAAGANNEQFF
DNA: TGTGCCAGCAGCCAAGCCGCGGGAGCTAACAATGAGCAGTTCTTC
D: TRBD2
V: TRBV14
size: -
J: TRBJ2-1

CDR3: CASSTGTSATYEQYF
DNA: TGTGCCAGTAGTACAGGCACTAGCGCTACCTACGAGCAGTACTTC
D: TRBD2
V: TRBV19
size: -
J: TRBJ2-7